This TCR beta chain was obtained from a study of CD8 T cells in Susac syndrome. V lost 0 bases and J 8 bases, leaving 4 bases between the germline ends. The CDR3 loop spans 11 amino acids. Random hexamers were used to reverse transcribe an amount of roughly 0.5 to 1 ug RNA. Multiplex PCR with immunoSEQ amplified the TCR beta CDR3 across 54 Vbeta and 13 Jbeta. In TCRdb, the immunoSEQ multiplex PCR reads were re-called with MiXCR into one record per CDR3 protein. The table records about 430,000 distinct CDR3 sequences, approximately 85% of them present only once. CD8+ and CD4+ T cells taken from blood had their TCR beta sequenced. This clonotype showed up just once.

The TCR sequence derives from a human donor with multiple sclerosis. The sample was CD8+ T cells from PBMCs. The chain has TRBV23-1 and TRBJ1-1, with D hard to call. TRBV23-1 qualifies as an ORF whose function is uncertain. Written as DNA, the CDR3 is TGCGCCAGCAGTCAATCGCAAGAAGCTTTCTTT. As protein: CASSQSQEAFF.